This TCR beta chain emerged from a study of regulatory T cells in long-lasting Graves disease (dated by TCRdb to about 2021). For context, the study as a whole: Patients with newly diagnosed Graves' disease had been on antithyroid drugs for under 3 months. A total of about 35 samples underwent TCR sequencing: about 13 from persistent and around 20 from newly diagnosed Graves' disease patients. Patients with persistent Graves' disease were compared with patients with newly diagnosed Graves' disease using TCR sequencing and RNA sequencing of peripheral blood. The study was conducted in China and was registered as a clinical trial. The study at large found these results: Patients with persistent disease shared more public clonotypes (about 2,500) than newly diagnosed patients did (more than 900). Sequencing and analysis were limited to the TCR beta chain. TRBV28, TRBJ1-2 and TRBJ2-5 were preferentially used in persistent disease, while TRBV20-1 and TRBJ2-1 were favored in newly diagnosed disease. Only peripheral blood was studied, because thyroid tissue, the primary lesion, was inaccessible. Compared with newly diagnosed patients, persistent Graves' disease patients had lower TCR Shannon entropy and fewer highly expanded clones, which suggests clonal expansion. The authors acknowledged the small sample size as a limitation that may reduce accuracy.

Libraries came from multiplex PCR. Data came from an Illumina HiSeq 4000. TCR beta libraries were built with iRepertoire HTBI primers and Arm-PCR amplification of CDR3 regions. Before sequencing, the PCR products went through gel purification. The authors processed their data as follows. Gene usage analysis of CDR3 amino acid clonotypes used the 62 TRBV and 14 TRBJ segments found across samples. COPE and FqMerger were used to merge filtered high-quality paired reads into contigs. BLAST was used to align contigs to the IMGT TRBV, TRBD and TRBJ reference genes, and CDR3 was defined following IMGT. Clonotypes above 0.1% frequency were classified as highly expanded clones. Shannon entropy was used to measure repertoire diversity, and the Gini coefficient was used to measure V-J evenness. Public clonotypes were defined as clonotypes shared by more than one individual. TCRdb took the public reads, trimmed them with fastp at Q25, ran MiXCR for clone calling and kept in-frame beta chains. Merged by CDR3 protein, the rows form single entries marked with the most common genes and DNA. The V and J calls follow TCRdb's processing rather than the paper's. The sample data list about 240,000 distinct CDR3 sequences, and 20% of these were observed just once. The top ten hold roughly 14% of the sample.

This clonotype came up many times. Its recognized antigen is unknown. No much larger clone exists at a distance of one base, and base qualities are not known. Relative to germline, V is missing 5 bases and J is missing 5 bases, with 8 bases of the junction outside any gene match. Via the germline V gene (reference sequence), CDR1 is SEHNR and CDR2 FQNEAQ. The CDR3 numbers 14 residues from cysteine through phenylalanine. Left in the record is the CDR3 DNA by itself, 42 bases read in frame from the first base. Taken with the paper, the label for time point translates to: newly diagnosed GD, antithyroid drugs for less than 3 months. RNA was extracted from PBMCs in TRIzol for both TCR sequencing and RNA sequencing. Graves' disease was diagnosed according to American Thyroid Association guidelines. Patients were recruited from an endocrinology department in Xi'an, China. Each patient gave around 9 milliliters of peripheral blood, collected in an EDTA anticoagulant tube. Ficoll Paque Plus density gradient separation was used to isolate PBMCs, and no additional T cell sorting was done. An Agilent 2100 Bioanalyzer and agarose gel were used to check RNA quality, and a NanoDrop 2000 was used to measure RNA concentration.

The TCR was taken from a female donor with Graves disease. Here the chain combines TRBV7-9 and TRBJ2-7; 8 bases in between match TRBD2. The material sequenced was peripheral blood mononuclear cells (PBMCs), taken at new diagnosis, from a patient treated with antithyroid drugs. CDR3 sequence: CASSPGGGQNEQYF. The nucleotide sequence is TGTGCCAGCAGCCCGGGGGGGGGTCAGAACGAGCAGTACTTC.